The next 27 T cell receptor beta chains were all read from a single sample in a study of blood T cell repertoires in COVID-19. Sequenced by immunoSEQ multiplex PCR; TCRdb stores in-frame clones only, minus some. The table records around 26,000 clones, 85% to 95% of them present only once. Sequenced material: peripheral blood. Source of these receptors: a human donor in a cohort sampled during active COVID-19.

The V call is TRBV6-6, the J call TRBJ1-5; D is unresolved. CDR3 length equals 14 residues. Trimming left V 4 bases short and J 9 bases short, with 16 bases between. Per the germline V gene, CDR1 is MNHNY and CDR2 is SVGAGI (reference sequence). The CDR3 DNA sequence: TGTGCCAGCAGTTCATCAGACGGACTTTGGCCCCAGCATTTT. Translating it yields CASSSSDGLWPQHF.

The J gene is TRBJ1-1, the V gene TRBV5-4; D perhaps matches TRBD1 (6 bases). Germline V lookup: CDR1 SGHNT, CDR2 YYREEE (reference sequence). Trimming stripped 3 bases from V and 3 bases from J, with 15 bases between. The CDR3 loop spans 15 amino acids. This CDR3 is CASSWGLGQHTEAFF. Here the CDR3 DNA reads TGTGCCAGCAGCTGGGGCCTAGGACAGCACACTGAAGCTTTCTTT.

CDR3 sequence: CASSPPPAQDRDEQYF. The CDR3 nucleotides read TGTGCCAGCTCACCACCACCCGCACAGGATCGTGACGAGCAGTACTTC. This chain joins TRBV18 and TRBJ2-7; a weak D match, TRBD1 (5 bases). CDR1 and CDR2 from the germline V gene are KGHSH and LQKENI. The CDR3 runs to 16 residues. The germline V and J ends were trimmed by 0 bases and 5 bases, with 17 bases remaining between them.

The V gene is TRBV11-3, the J gene TRBJ2-5, with D perhaps matching TRBD2 (7 bases). The CDR3 spans 15 residues. In germline, CDR1 is SGHNT, CDR2 YENEEA. Trimming took off 4 bases at V and 5 bases at J, with 17 bases between the two ends. Here the CDR3 DNA reads TGTGCCAGCAGCTCCACCCTGAGGGGGGGGGAGACCCAGTACTTC. This gives the protein CASSSTLRGGETQYF.

This sequence joins TRBV4-1 and TRBJ1-5; no firm D call. V shed 4 bases and J shed 6 bases, with 16 bases lying between them. Germline loops: CDR1 MGHRA, CDR2 YSYEKL. The CDR3 covers 15 residues. CDR3 residues: CASSPPRHSGQPQHF. The CDR3 region has the DNA TGCGCCAGCAGCCCTCCCCGACATAGTGGTCAGCCCCAGCATTTT.

The CDR3 coding sequence is TGTGCCAGCAGTTACTCGTGGACATTTGCCGGTTACGAGCAGTACTTC. It codes for CASSYSWTFAGYEQYF. This chain uses TRBV6-7 with TRBJ2-7; maybe TRBD1 (5 bases). TRBV6-7 falls under the ORF class, with uncertain function. Trimming left V 0 bases short and J 4 bases short, with 16 bases between. This CDR3 has 16 residues.

This clone was seen once. The V call is TRBV7-8, the J call TRBJ2-3; a weak D match, TRBD2 (7 bases). Germline CDR1 reads SGHVS; CDR2 reads FQNEAQ. The V gene lost 8 bases and the J gene lost 1 base, with 16 bases spanning the gap. The CDR3 runs to 15 residues. CDR3 in DNA: TGTGCCAGCGAGGTCGCGCGGGGGCGCACAGATACGCAGTATTTT. Protein: CASEVARGRTDTQYF.

The chain links TRBV18 to TRBJ1-2; tentative D call: TRBD1 (5 bases). The CDR3 runs 12 residues. Germline V gives CDR1 KGHSH, CDR2 LQKENI. The V and J ends lost 2 bases and 8 bases respectively, with 9 bases between them. The CDR3 is CASSPGGEGYTF. In nucleotides, the CDR3 is TGTGCCAGCTCACCAGGAGGGGAAGGCTACACCTTC.

The rearrangement uses TRBV12-3 or TRBV12-4 and TRBJ1-1, with D unresolved. The CDR3 is made up of 11 amino acids. The germline V and J ends were trimmed by 0 bases and 11 bases, with 7 bases remaining between them. CDR3 sequence reads: CASSLAGAAFF. CDR3 DNA: TGTGCCAGCAGTTTAGCGGGCGCTGCTTTCTTT.

The chain combines TRBV3-1 (or the pseudogene TRBV3-2) with TRBJ1-2, with 7 nucleotides matching TRBD1. CDR1 is LGHDT, CDR2 YNNKEL, per germline (reference sequence). Trimming cost V 4 bases and J 7 bases; bases outside gene matches: 12. The CDR3 covers 15 residues. The CDR3 coding sequence is TGTGCCAGCAGCCTAATCGGACAGGCTAACGTTGGCTACACCTTC. It is translated as CASSLIGQANVGYTF.

The J gene is TRBJ2-2, the V gene TRBV28, with a possible D match to TRBD2 (6 bases). The CDR3 sequence is 13 residues long. CDR1 and CDR2 (germline): MDHEN, SYDVKM. V lost 6 bases, J lost 2 bases, and 7 bases lay in between. The CDR3 DNA reads TGTGCCAGCAGGGAGGGCAACACCGGGGAGCTGTTTTTT. Its translation: CASREGNTGELFF.

The chain joins TRBV5-8 to TRBJ1-5; D perhaps matches TRBD1 (6 bases). Germline CDR1 and CDR2: SGHTS and YDEGEE. There are 17 residues in the CDR3. V shed 3 bases and J shed 0 bases, with 16 bases lying between them. The CDR3 here is CASSSPNTGYSNQPQHF. CDR3 DNA sequence: TGTGCCAGCAGCTCACCCAATACAGGGTATAGCAATCAGCCCCAGCATTTT.

The rearrangement links TRBV2 to TRBJ2-1; 8 bases align to TRBD1. This CDR3 has 16 residues. J gave up 3 bases and V 2 bases, and 6 bases lay outside the gene matches. CDR1 SNHLY and CDR2 FYNNEI come from the germline V gene. For the CDR3, the DNA is TGTGCCAGCAGTGAATGGGGGACAGGCCTCTACAATGAGCAGTTCTTC. Amino acids: CASSEWGTGLYNEQFF.

This chain uses TRBV24-1 with TRBJ2-1; D ambiguous. The CDR3 runs to 13 residues. Germline V gene data show CDR1 as KGHDR and CDR2 as SFDVKD. The V and J ends lost 5 bases and 6 bases respectively, with 10 bases between them. CDR3 loop: CATSGAGSNEQFF. In DNA form, the CDR3 reads TGTGCCACCAGTGGTGCCGGGTCCAATGAGCAGTTCTTC.

The chain uses TRBV5-1 and TRBJ1-1; possible D gene TRBD1, 5 bases. The CDR3 totals 13 residues. Germline CDR1 is SGHRS and CDR2 is YFSETQ. Trimming cost V 3 bases and J 2 bases, with 8 bases left between them. Written as DNA, the CDR3 is TGCGCCAGCAGCTGGGGCAGCAACACTGAAGCTTTCTTT. The encoded protein is CASSWGSNTEAFF.

The V gene is TRBV24-1, the J gene TRBJ2-5, with 10 bases lining up with TRBD1. The junction had 15 bases not matched to a gene; V was cut back by 2 bases and J by 7 bases. Germline V lookup: CDR1 KGHDR, CDR2 SFDVKD. The CDR3 is 18 amino acids. CDR3 in amino acids: CATSDSGGTGETRVTQYF. The CDR3 region has the DNA TGTGCCACCAGTGATTCCGGCGGGACAGGGGAGACTAGGGTGACCCAGTACTTC.

The V and J genes are TRBV11-2 and TRBJ1-2, with TRBD1 as a possible D gene (6 bases). Germline V gene sequence: CDR1 SGHAT, CDR2 FQNNGV. V lost 11 bases, J lost 8 bases, and 18 bases lay in between. The CDR3 is 12 residues long. The CDR3 sequence is CASRKTGQGYTF. The CDR3 DNA is TGTGCCTCCCGGAAAACAGGGCAAGGCTACACCTTC.

The chain combines TRBV5-1 with TRBJ2-2; perhaps TRBD1 as D (5 bases). CDR1 and CDR2 (germline): SGHRS, YFSETQ. V was shortened by 1 base and J by 8 bases, with 18 bases between the two germline ends. There are 16 residues in the CDR3. In DNA, the CDR3 is TGCGCCAGCAGCTTGCCCAGGGCCGGTAATCTAGGGGAGCTGTTTTTT. Encoded protein: CASSLPRAGNLGELFF.

This chain uses TRBV5-1 with TRBJ1-5, with D unclear. The V end was cut by 0 bases, the J end by 6 bases, with 13 bases between. The CDR3 runs to 15 residues. Germline CDR1 and CDR2: SGHRS and YFSETQ. CDR3 sequence (DNA): TGCGCCAGCAGCTTGGAATCGGGGATCGGTCAGCCCCAGCATTTT. Its protein is CASSLESGIGQPQHF.

The chain recombines TRBV7-3 with TRBJ2-5; 12 positions agree with TRBD2. There are 19 residues in the CDR3. The trim removed 4 bases at V and 3 bases at J, leaving 15 bases unmatched. The germline V gene encodes CDR1 SGHTA and CDR2 FQGTGA. The CDR3 protein is CASSSEGLPSGGAEETQYF. For the CDR3, the DNA is TGTGCCAGCAGCTCGGAAGGGCTACCTAGCGGGGGGGCCGAAGAGACCCAGTACTTC.

The chain joins TRBV12-3 or TRBV12-4 to TRBJ2-7; no reliable D call. V shed 4 bases and J shed 3 bases, with 7 bases lying between them. The CDR3 runs 12 residues. The CDR3 here is CASSWRGYEQYF. The CDR3 nucleotides are TGTGCCAGCAGTTGGCGAGGCTACGAGCAGTACTTC.

V and J are TRBV13 and TRBJ2-7, with D possibly being TRBD2 (6 bases). Germline V gene sequence: CDR1 PRHDT, CDR2 FYEKMQ (reference sequence). This CDR3 spans 14 amino acids. Trimming removed 1 base at V and 0 bases at J, with 7 bases between. Here the CDR3 DNA reads TGTGCCAGCAGCTTAGCTAGCGACTCCTACGAGCAGTACTTC. Its protein is CASSLASDSYEQYF.

The V gene is TRBV12-3 or TRBV12-4, the J gene TRBJ2-1, with TRBD1 as a possible D gene (6 bases). V was clipped by 6 bases and J by 6 bases, with 12 bases between them. The CDR3 is 13 residues long. In nucleotides, the CDR3 is TGTGCCAGCAGCCGGGACACTCTCAATGAGCAGTTCTTC. It translates to CASSRDTLNEQFF.

This chain links TRBV7-8 with TRBJ1-5; 8 bases align to TRBD1. The CDR3 consists of 14 residues. In germline, CDR1 is SGHVS, CDR2 FQNEAQ. V dropped 4 bases and J dropped 2; count of bases not matched to a gene: 1. This chain's CDR3 is CASSWGQGNQPQHF. CDR3 bases: TGTGCCAGCAGCTGGGGACAGGGCAATCAGCCCCAGCATTTT. Based on the CDR3 plus reference TRBV7-8 and TRBJ1-5, the full variable domain is GAGVSQSPRYKVAKRGQDVALRCDPISGHVSLFWYQQALGQGPEFLTYFQNEAQLDKSGLPSDRFFAERPEGSVSTLKIQRTQQEDSAVYLCASSWGQGNQPQHFGDGTRLSIL.

The CDR3 loop is CASSLGFGNQPQHF. CDR3 nucleotide sequence: TGTGCCAGCAGCTTAGGATTCGGGAATCAGCCCCAGCATTTT. The rearrangement links TRBV7-2 to TRBJ1-5; no clear D gene. The CDR3 runs 14 residues. V dropped 1 base and J dropped 4 bases, with 8 bases sitting between them. Germline CDR1 reads SGHTA; CDR2 reads FQGNSA.

This chain connects TRBV5-4 to TRBJ2-7; TRBD2 matches at 11 bases. Unmatched junction bases numbered 6, after V lost 4 bases and J lost 3 bases. CDR1 and CDR2 (germline): SGHNT, YYREEE (reference sequence). The CDR3 is 15 amino acids. The CDR3 sequence is CASSPGLAESYEQYF. The CDR3 region has the DNA TGTGCCAGCAGCCCGGGACTAGCGGAGAGCTACGAGCAGTACTTC.

This chain connects TRBV7-9 to TRBJ2-3, with D maybe TRBD1 (6 bases). V gave up 0 bases and J gave up 1 base, with 8 bases separating them. Germline values: CDR1 SEHNR, CDR2 FQNEAQ (reference sequence). The CDR3 is made up of 15 amino acids. This chain's CDR3 is CASSLAGARTDTQYF. The CDR3 DNA follows: TGTGCCAGCAGCTTAGCGGGGGCCCGCACAGATACGCAGTATTTT.